This T cell receptor (beta chain) was sequenced during a study of T cell responses to AZD1222 COVID-19 vaccine (dated by TCRdb to 2020 to 2023). General notes on the study: Because spike-specific TCR depth and breadth did not differ between the two schedules, AZD1222 recipients who got a second dose at roughly 4 weeks were pooled with those who got a second dose at roughly 12 weeks. Trial participants were enrolled by age into 18-55, 56-69 and 70-plus year subgroups, with around 150, 28 and 57 TCR-sequenced participants respectively. TCR sequencing was performed for about 250 trial participants, of whom 207 were given two doses of AZD1222 and roughly 25 were given two doses of MenACWY control vaccine.

This specimen's time point label, interpreted: baseline before first vaccination. Samples from vaccinated people were obtained from the UK trials COV001 and COV002, which included a single-blind randomized controlled phase 2/3 trial of AZD1222 (ChAdOx1 nCoV-19) in healthy adults. Trial participant PBMC samples were collected at day 0 and day 28 after the second dose for TCRbeta chain sequencing. Details on this clone: Its antigen target is currently unknown. No base quality values were provided; no much bigger clone lies one nucleotide off.

What the work shows at the level of the full study, not this receptor alone: In the small 56-69-year group, the increase in depth fell short of significance, most likely because of low power. Nearly half of unique spike-specific TCRs reportedly recognized epitopes outside regions mutated in the B.1.351 and B.1.1.7 variants. After two AZD1222 doses, spike-specific TCR breadth and depth were significantly higher than at day 0 and than in MenACWY recipients. Because no samples from the day 14 peak response were available, repertoires could be characterized only after the peak T cell response. Most participants were white British and females outnumbered males, and the authors suggested that clonal diversity may have been underestimated. Only six AZD1222 recipients were SARS-CoV-2 seropositive at baseline, limiting conclusions about previously exposed vaccinees. The vaccine-associated CD4 TCRs covered the entire spike protein, and the dominant responses fell in regions 160-218 and 743-854.

The CDR3 regions of human TCRbeta chains were analyzed by immunosequencing. Per the original workflow: Repertoire TCRs were matched against a reference library of SARS-CoV-2-specific TCRs generated with the MIRA antigen-specificity platform. Breadth meant the fraction of unique TCRs that were SARS-CoV-2-associated, whereas depth meant the fraction of total T cells that were SARS-CoV-2-associated. Using the MIRA data, every spike-specific TCR was mapped to the spike region that the TCR reacted to and assigned to either a CD4 or a CD8 class. Log10-transformed breadth and depth values were compared by one-way ANOVA with Sidak's multiple comparisons tests. In its TCRdb copy, this immuneACCESS table keeps in-frame sequences only and misses some clones. Where compared with another copy, unresolved V genes explain less than half of these, and the others have no known cause. V and J calls and clone size come straight from that table; D and trimming were deduced from the DNA. Within this sample are 150,000 to 200,000 clones, with about nine tenths of them counted one time only. The top ten clones comprise under 8% of the sample.

Taken from cysteine to phenylalanine, the CDR3 has 17 residues. Of all the DNA, just the CDR3 is kept, 51 bases in frame from base 1. CDR1 LNHDA and CDR2 SQIVND are derived from the germline V gene (reference sequence). Unmatched junction bases come to 11, with V trimmed by 5 bases and J by 1 base. The clonotype comes from an adult in good health. Sample: peripheral blood, taken on day 0 of AZD1222 vaccination. This chain joins TRBV19 to TRBJ2-4, and TRBD2 aligns with 7 junction nucleotides. The CDR3 reads CASSGQLASGAKNIQYF. The DNA sequence is as follows: TGTGCCAGTAGTGGCCAACTAGCGAGTGGGGCCAAAAACATTCAGTACTTC.